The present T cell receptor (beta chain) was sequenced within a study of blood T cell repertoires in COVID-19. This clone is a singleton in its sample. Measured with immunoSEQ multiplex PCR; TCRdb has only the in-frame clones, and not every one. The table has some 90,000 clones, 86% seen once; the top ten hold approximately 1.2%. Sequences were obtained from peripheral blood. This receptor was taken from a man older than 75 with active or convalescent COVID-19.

The CDR3 nucleotides are TGTGCCAGCAGCTTGGATGGCGGGAACACAGATACGCAGTATTTT. Translation: CASSLDGGNTDTQYF. The chain combines TRBV5-5 with TRBJ2-3; TRBD2 is a possible D gene (6 bases). Germline V gene sequence: CDR1 SGHKS, CDR2 YYEKEE (reference sequence). The V and J ends lost 0 bases and 2 bases respectively, with 10 bases between them. The CDR3 is 15 amino acids.